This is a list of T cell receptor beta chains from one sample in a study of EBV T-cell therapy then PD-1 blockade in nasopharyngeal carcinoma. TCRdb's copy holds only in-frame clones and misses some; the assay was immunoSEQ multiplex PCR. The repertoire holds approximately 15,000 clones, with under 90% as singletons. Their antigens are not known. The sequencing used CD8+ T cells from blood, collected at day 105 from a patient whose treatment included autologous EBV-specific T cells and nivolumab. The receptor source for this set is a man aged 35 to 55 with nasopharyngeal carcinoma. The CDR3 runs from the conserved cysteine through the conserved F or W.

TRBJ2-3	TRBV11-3	CASSTRADTQYF
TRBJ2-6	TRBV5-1	CASSLDQVKGANVLTF
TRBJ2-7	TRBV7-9	CASSSSLALASGSPYEQYF
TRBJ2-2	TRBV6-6	CASSYDRAGTGELFF
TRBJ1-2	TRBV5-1	CASSLAYGTAPNYGYTF
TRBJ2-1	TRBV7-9	CASSVGPGEQFF
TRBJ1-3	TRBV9	CASSGGSGNTIYF
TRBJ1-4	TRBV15	CATSPPVQGNEKLFF
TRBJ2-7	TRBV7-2	CASSYEQYF
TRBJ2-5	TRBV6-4	CASSASGAQETQYF
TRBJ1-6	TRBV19	CASSIWTGDSPLHF
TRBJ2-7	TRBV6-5	CATTRTGVGEQYF
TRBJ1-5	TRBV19	CASSPSGDRRYQPQHF
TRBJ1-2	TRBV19	CASSMGTGGYYGYTF
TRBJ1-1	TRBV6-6	CASSDWDRGDTEAFF
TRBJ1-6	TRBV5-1	CASSPSLQDFSSYNSPLHF
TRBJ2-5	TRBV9	CASSVATGGTQYF
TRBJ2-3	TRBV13	CASSFDQGLAGGPQDTQYF
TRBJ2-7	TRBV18	CASSISYEQYF
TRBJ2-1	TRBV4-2	CASSQDAPSSNEQFF
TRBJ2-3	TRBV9	CASSVVPGLDTQYF
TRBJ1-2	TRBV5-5	CASSFGAITEGGAYGYTF
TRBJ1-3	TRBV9	CASSPPQGGNTIYF
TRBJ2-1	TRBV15	CATSNTSGEYNEQFF